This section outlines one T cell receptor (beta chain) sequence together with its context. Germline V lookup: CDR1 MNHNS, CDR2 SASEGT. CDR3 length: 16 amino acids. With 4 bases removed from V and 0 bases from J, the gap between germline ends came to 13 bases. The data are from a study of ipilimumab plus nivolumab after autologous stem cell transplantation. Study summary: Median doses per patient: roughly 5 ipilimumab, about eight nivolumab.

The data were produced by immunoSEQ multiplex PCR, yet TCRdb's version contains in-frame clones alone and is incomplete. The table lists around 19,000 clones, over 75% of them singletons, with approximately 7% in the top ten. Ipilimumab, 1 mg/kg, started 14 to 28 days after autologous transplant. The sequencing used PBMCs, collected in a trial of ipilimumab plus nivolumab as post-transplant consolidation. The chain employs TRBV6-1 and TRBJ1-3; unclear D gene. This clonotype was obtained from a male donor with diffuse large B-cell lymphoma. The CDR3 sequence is CASSARSAASGNTIYF. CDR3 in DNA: TGTGCCAGCAGTGCCCGTTCAGCCGCCTCTGGAAACACCATATATTTT.